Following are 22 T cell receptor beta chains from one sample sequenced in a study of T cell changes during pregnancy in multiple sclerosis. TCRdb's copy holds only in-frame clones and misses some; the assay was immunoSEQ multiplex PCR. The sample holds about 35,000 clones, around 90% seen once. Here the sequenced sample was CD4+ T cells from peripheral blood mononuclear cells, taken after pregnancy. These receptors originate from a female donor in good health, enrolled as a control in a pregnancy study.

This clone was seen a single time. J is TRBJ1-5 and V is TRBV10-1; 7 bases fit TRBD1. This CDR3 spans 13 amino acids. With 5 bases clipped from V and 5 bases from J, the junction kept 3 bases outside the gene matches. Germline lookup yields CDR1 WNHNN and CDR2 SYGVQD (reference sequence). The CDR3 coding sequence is TGCGCCAGCAGTTTGCAGGGGGATCAGCCCCAGCATTTT. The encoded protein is CASSLQGDQPQHF.

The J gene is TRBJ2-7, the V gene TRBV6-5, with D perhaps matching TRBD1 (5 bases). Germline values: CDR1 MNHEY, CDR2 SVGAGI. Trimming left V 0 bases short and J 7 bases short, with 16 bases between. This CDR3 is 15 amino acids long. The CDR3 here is CASSYSARRAREQYF. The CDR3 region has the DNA TGTGCCAGCAGTTACTCGGCACGCAGGGCTCGAGAGCAGTACTTC.

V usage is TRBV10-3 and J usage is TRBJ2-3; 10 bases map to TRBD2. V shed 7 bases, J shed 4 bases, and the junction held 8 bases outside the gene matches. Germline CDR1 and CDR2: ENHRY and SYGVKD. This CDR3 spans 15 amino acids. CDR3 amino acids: CAINNLGLAPDTQYF. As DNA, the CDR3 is TGTGCCATCAATAACCTGGGACTAGCGCCAGATACGCAGTATTTT.

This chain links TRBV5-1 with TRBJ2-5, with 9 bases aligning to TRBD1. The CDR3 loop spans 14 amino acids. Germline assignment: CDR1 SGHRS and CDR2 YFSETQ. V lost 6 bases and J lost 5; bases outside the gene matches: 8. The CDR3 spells CASTPGQGRETQYF. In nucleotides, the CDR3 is TGCGCCAGCACACCCGGACAGGGGAGGGAGACCCAGTACTTC.

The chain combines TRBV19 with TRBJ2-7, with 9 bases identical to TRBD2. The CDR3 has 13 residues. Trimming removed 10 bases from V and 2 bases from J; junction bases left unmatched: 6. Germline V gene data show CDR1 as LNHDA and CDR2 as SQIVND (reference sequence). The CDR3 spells CANLAGPPYEQYF. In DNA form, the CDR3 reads TGTGCCAACCTAGCGGGACCCCCCTACGAGCAGTACTTC.

The CDR3 region has the DNA TGTGCCAGCAGCCCCCGTATAGCGGGGGGGTTCTACAATGAGCAGTTCTTC. Its translation is CASSPRIAGGFYNEQFF. The chain carries TRBV5-5 and TRBJ2-1; TRBD2 matches at 11 bases. Germline V gene data show CDR1 as SGHKS and CDR2 as YYEKEE (reference sequence). The V gene end was trimmed by 4 bases and the J gene end by 3 bases; junction bases not matched to a gene: 9. The CDR3 length is 17 residues.

The CDR3 nucleotides read TGTGCCAGCAGCTCTCCCCCGGGGGGTGCTAGCACAGATACGCAGTATTTT. This sequence encodes CASSSPPGGASTDTQYF. V usage is TRBV7-9 and J usage is TRBJ2-3; TRBD2 matches at 7 bases. J was trimmed by 0 bases and V by 4 bases; bases with no gene match: 10. The germline V gene has CDR1 SEHNR and CDR2 FQNEAQ (reference sequence). The length of the CDR3 is 17 residues.

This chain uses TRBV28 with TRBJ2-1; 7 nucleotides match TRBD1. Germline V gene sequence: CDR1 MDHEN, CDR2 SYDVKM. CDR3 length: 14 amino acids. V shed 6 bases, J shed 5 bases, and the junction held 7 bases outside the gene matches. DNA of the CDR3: TGTGCCAGCAGACTCCGACAGGGCCACAATGAGCAGTTCTTC. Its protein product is CASRLRQGHNEQFF.

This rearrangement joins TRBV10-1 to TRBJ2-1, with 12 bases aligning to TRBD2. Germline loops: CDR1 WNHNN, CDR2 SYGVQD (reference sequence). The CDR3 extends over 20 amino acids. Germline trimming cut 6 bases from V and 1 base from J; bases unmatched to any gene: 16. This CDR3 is CASSHWTSGDPIRSYNEQFF. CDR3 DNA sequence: TGCGCCAGCAGCCACTGGACTAGCGGGGACCCTATCCGGTCCTACAATGAGCAGTTCTTC.

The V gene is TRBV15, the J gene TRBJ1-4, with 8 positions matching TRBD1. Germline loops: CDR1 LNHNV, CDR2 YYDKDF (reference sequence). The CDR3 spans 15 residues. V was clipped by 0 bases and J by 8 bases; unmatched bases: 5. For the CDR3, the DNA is TGTGCCACCAGCAGAGATACAGGGGGTGAAGAAAAACTGTTTTTT. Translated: CATSRDTGGEEKLFF.

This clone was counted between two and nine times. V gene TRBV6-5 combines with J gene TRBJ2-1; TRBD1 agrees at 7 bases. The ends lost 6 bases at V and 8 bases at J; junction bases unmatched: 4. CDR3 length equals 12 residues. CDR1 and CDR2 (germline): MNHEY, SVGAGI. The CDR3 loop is CASRNTGDEQFF. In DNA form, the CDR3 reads TGTGCCAGCAGGAACACAGGGGATGAGCAGTTCTTC.

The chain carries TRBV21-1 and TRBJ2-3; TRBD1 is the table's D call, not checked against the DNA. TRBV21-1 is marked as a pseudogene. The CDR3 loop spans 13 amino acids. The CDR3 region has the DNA TGTGCCAGCAGCAGGGGCCCAACAGATACGCAGTATTTT. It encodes CASSRGPTDTQYF.

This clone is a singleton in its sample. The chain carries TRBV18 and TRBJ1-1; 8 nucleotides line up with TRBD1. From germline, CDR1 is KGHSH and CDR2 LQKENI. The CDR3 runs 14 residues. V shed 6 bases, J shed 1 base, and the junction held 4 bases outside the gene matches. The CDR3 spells CASSRGQGNTEAFF. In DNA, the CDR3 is TGTGCCAGCTCCCGTGGACAGGGGAACACTGAAGCTTTCTTT.

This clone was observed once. CDR3: CASSLGASQSSYEQYF. CDR3 in DNA: TGTGCCAGCAGCTTGGGGGCTAGCCAGAGCTCCTACGAGCAGTACTTC. This chain links TRBV5-4 with TRBJ2-7; D is possibly TRBD2 (5 bases). V lost 0 bases, J lost 0 bases, and 13 bases lay in between. This CDR3 comprises 16 residues. Germline CDR1 SGHNT, CDR2 YYREEE (reference sequence).

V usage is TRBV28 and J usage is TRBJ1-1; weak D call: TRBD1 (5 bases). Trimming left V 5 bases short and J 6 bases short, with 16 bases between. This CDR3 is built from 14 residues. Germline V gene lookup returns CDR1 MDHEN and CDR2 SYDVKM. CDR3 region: CASSPPPTGSEAFF. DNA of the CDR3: TGTGCCAGCAGTCCCCCCCCCACAGGATCTGAAGCTTTCTTT.

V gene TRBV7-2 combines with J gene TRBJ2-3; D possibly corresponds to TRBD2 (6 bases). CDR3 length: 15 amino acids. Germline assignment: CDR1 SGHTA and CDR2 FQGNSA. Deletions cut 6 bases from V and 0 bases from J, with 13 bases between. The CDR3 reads CASREGTASTDTQYF. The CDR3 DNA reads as TGTGCCAGCAGGGAGGGGACCGCTAGCACAGATACGCAGTATTTT. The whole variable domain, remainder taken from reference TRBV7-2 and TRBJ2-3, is GAGVSQSPSNKVTEKGKDVELRCDPISGHTALYWYRQSLGQGLEFLIYFQGNSAPDKSGLPSDRFSAERTGGSVSTLTIQRTQQEDSAVYLCASREGTASTDTQYFGPGTRLTVL.

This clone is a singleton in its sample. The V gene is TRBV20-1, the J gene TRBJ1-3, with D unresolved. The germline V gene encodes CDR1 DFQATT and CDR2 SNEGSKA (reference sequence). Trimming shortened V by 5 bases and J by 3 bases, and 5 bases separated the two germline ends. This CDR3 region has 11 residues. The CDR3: CSAVFGNTIYF. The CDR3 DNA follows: TGCAGTGCTGTATTTGGAAACACCATATATTTT.

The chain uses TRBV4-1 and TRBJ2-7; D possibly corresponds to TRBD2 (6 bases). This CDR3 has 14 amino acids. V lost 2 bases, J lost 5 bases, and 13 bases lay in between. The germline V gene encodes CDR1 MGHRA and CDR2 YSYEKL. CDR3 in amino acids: CASSQTSKVDEQYF. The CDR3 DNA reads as TGCGCCAGCAGCCAAACTAGCAAGGTGGACGAGCAGTACTTC.

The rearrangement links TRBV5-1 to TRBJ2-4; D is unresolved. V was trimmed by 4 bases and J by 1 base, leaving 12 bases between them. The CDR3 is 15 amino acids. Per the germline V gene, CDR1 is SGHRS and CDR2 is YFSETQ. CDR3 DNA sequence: TGCGCCAGCAGCCCGGAGCCTAGGGCCAAAAACATTCAGTACTTC. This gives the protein CASSPEPRAKNIQYF.

This CDR3 reads CASSQGGGNGANVLTF. In DNA, the CDR3 is TGTGCCAGCAGCCAAGGGGGGGGGAATGGGGCCAACGTCCTGACTTTC. The chain couples TRBV4-2 to TRBJ2-6; 7 bases are shared with TRBD2. Trimming removed 1 base from V and 3 bases from J; junction bases left unmatched: 3. CDR3 length equals 16 residues. The germline CDR1 and CDR2 sequences are LGHNA and YNFKEQ.

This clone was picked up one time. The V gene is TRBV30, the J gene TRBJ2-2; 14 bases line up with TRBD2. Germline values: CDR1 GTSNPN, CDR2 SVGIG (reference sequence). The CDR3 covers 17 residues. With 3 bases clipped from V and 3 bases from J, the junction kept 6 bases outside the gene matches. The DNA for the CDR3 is TGTGCCTGGAGCCTAGGGACTAGCGGGAGTCACACCGGGGAGCTGTTTTTT. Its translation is CAWSLGTSGSHTGELFF.

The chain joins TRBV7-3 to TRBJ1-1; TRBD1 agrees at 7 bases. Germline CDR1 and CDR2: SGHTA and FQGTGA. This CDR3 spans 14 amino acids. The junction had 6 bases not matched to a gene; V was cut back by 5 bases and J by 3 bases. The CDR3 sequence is CASSPGGEYTEAFF. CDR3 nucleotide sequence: TGTGCCAGCAGCCCAGGGGGAGAGTACACTGAAGCTTTCTTT.